Described below is a single TCR beta chain sequence and its context. Its target is not known. The data originate from a study of post-analysis software for immune sequencing data. Study observations and caveats: Patients with multiple sclerosis recorded significantly lower normalized Chao1 diversity than controls, the study found. Patients showed TRBV5-6, TRBV5-1 and TRBV20-1 among about five TRBV segments more frequent than in controls.

From germline, CDR1 is LNHDA and CDR2 SQIVND (reference sequence). J was trimmed by 8 bases and V by 5 bases; bases with no gene match: 11. This CDR3 spans 15 amino acids. Unique-molecular-identifier-tagged TCR beta cDNA libraries were used. A population of roughly 0.9 to 11 million T cells gave rise to about half a million cDNA molecules. Via MiXCR, TCRdb re-called the PCR reads, giving one row per CDR3 protein. The data hold fewer than 850,000 distinct CDR3 sequences, with more than 45% observed a single time. V is TRBV19 and J is TRBJ2-1; TRBD2 aligns across 8 bases. Sequencing was performed on blood. The sequence came from a girl under 18 with multiple sclerosis. This chain's CDR3 is CASSHQREIVDEQFF. CDR3 nucleotides: TGTGCCAGTAGTCACCAGCGGGAGATCGTGGATGAGCAGTTCTTC.